Following are 24 T cell receptor beta chains from one sample sequenced in a study of blood T cells in healthy people across ages (dated by TCRdb to 2014 to 2015). Library prep was done by 5' RACE. These reads were obtained on an Illumina HiSeq 2500. The second PCR ran for about 7 to 11 cycles and used a J-beta primer mix along with a sample-barcoded 5' primer. Through fastp at Q25 and MiXCR, TCRdb rebuilt clones from the public reads, retaining in-frame beta chains. CDR3 protein sequences are deduplicated, and each keeps its most common genes and DNA. The table for this sample lists around 1,700,000 distinct CDR3 sequences; 28% of them were counted only once. Of the sample, 7.7% is held by the ten largest clones. Sequenced sample: blood. The receptors shown here come from a woman in her twenties or thirties in good health.

J is TRBJ1-1 and V is TRBV24-1, with TRBD1 as a possible D gene (5 bases). V dropped 6 bases and J dropped 3 bases, with 10 bases sitting between them. This CDR3 has 13 residues. In germline, CDR1 is KGHDR, CDR2 SFDVKD. The CDR3 loop is CATSSGTYTEAFF. Written as DNA, the CDR3 is TGTGCCACCAGTTCGGGGACTTACACTGAAGCTTTCTTT.

This clonotype has a handful of counts. The chain links TRBV6-2 or TRBV6-3 to TRBJ2-1; D may match TRBD1 or TRBD2 (5 bases each). This CDR3 contains 15 residues. CDR1 and CDR2 from the germline V gene are MNHEY and SVGEGT. V shed 2 bases and J shed 4 bases, with 12 bases lying between them. In DNA form, the CDR3 reads TGTGCCAGCAGTTACGACGGGACGGGGTACAATGAGCAGTTCTTC. Its translation is CASSYDGTGYNEQFF.

This clonotype was seen a handful of times. The rearrangement joins TRBV11-2 to TRBJ2-1; no reliable D call. Germline assignment: CDR1 SGHAT and CDR2 FQNNGV. The CDR3 is made up of 14 amino acids. V lost 2 bases, J lost 4 bases, and 9 bases lay in between. CDR3 DNA sequence: TGTGCCAGCAGCTTACTAGAAAGATACAATGAGCAGTTCTTC. As protein: CASSLLERYNEQFF.

This clonotype was seen a few times. This sequence joins TRBV20-1 and TRBJ2-1; no definite D call. Trimming stripped 5 bases from V and 9 bases from J, with 17 bases between. Germline-derived CDR1 and CDR2 are DFQATT and SNEGSKA (reference sequence). The CDR3 consists of 13 residues. The CDR3 spells CSAEATSVAEQFF. Here the CDR3 DNA reads TGCAGTGCTGAGGCGACTTCCGTGGCTGAGCAGTTCTTC.

V gene TRBV6-2 or TRBV6-3 combines with J gene TRBJ2-3; D remains ambiguous. The CDR3 spans 13 residues. The germline V gene encodes CDR1 MNHEY and CDR2 SVGEGT. V was trimmed by 6 bases and J by 2 bases, leaving 9 bases between them. CDR3 sequence: CASRPRYTDTQYF. For the CDR3, the DNA is TGTGCCAGCAGGCCGCGCTACACAGATACGCAGTATTTT.

In its sample, this clonotype was seen many times. The rearrangement uses TRBV10-2 and TRBJ2-1; D is undetermined. Trimming removed 7 bases at V and 12 bases at J, with 13 bases between. This CDR3 region has 11 residues. Germline V gene sequence: CDR1 WSHSY, CDR2 SAAADI. As DNA, the CDR3 is TGCGCCAGCACCGGCTCCCGGGTGCAGTTCTTC. It yields the protein CASTGSRVQFF.

A note on this clonotype: This may be a read error, as it is one base from a much larger clone. The chain carries TRBV7-6 and TRBJ2-1; a possible D gene is TRBD1 (5 bases). The assigned J gene may be wrong: the sequence end matches TRBJ2-7 better. Germline-derived CDR1 and CDR2 are SGHVS and FNYEAQ. The CDR3 is made up of 13 amino acids. The chain's CDR3 is CASSMTAYNEQYF. In nucleotides, the CDR3 is TGTGCCAGCAGCATGACAGCCTACAATGAGCAGTACTTC.

The table lists this clonotype with many counts. V usage is TRBV20-1 and J usage is TRBJ2-1; the match to TRBD2 covers 8 bases. The length of the CDR3 is 12 residues. CDR1 is DFQATT and CDR2 is SNEGSKA in the germline V gene (reference sequence). Germline trimming cut 6 bases from V and 9 bases from J; bases unmatched to any gene: 7. In DNA, the CDR3 is TGCAGTGCCGGTAGCGGGGTTGGTGAGCAGTTCTTC. This sequence encodes CSAGSGVGEQFF.

The V gene is TRBV6-2 or TRBV6-3, the J gene TRBJ2-3; no definite D call. V was shortened by 6 bases and J by 1 base, with 14 bases between the two germline ends. The length of the CDR3 is 15 residues. The germline gives CDR1 MNHEY, CDR2 SVGEGT. The CDR3 sequence: CASRGIRLGTDTQYF. The CDR3, as DNA: TGTGCCAGCAGAGGAATCAGGCTCGGCACAGATACGCAGTATTTT.

This chain joins TRBV2 and TRBJ2-5; D uncertain. Looked up from germline, CDR1 is SNHLY and CDR2 is FYNNEI. Trimming stripped 7 bases from V and 11 bases from J, with 20 bases between. The CDR3 spans 13 residues. The CDR3 DNA is TGTGCCAGCATGACGTCCCCGTACAATGAGCAGTACTTC. Translating it yields CASMTSPYNEQYF. Filled out from reference TRBV2 and TRBJ2-5, the complete variable domain reads EPEVTQTPSHQVTQMGQEVILRCVPISNHLYFYWYRQILGQKVEFLVSFYNNEISEKSEIFDDQFSVERPDGSNFTLKIRSTKLEDSAMYFCASMTSPYNEQYFGPGTRLLVL.

This clonotype was picked up a small number of times. V and J are TRBV29-1 and TRBJ2-7; the D is unclear. Trimming shortened V by 1 base and J by 3 bases, and 10 bases separated the two germline ends. Germline CDR1 SQVTM, CDR2 ANQGSEA. This CDR3 is 13 amino acids long. The CDR3 region is CSVEGVAVYEQYF. Written as DNA, the CDR3 is TGCAGCGTTGAAGGGGTTGCCGTCTACGAGCAGTACTTC.

This sequence joins TRBV7-9 and TRBJ2-1; D is perhaps TRBD1 (5 bases). V lost 9 bases, J lost 2 bases, and 14 bases lay in between. CDR1 SEHNR and CDR2 FQNEAQ come from the germline V gene (reference sequence). CDR3 length: 14 residues. CDR3 coding DNA: TGTGCCAGAAGTCACCGGACACCCTACAATGAGCAGTTCTTC. Translating gives CARSHRTPYNEQFF.

This clonotype was detected only a few times. V usage is TRBV3-1 and J usage is TRBJ1-2; D may be TRBD1 (6 bases). This CDR3 spans 13 amino acids. Trimming cost V 7 bases and J 6 bases, with 15 bases left between them. Germline CDR1 is LGHDT and CDR2 is YNNKEL (reference sequence). CDR3 sequence (DNA): TGTGCCAGCACACAAAGGGGGTTGGATGGCTACACCTTC. Translating gives CASTQRGLDGYTF.

The V and J genes are TRBV5-1 and TRBJ2-1, with D tentatively TRBD1 or TRBD2 (5 bases each). The J call may be mistaken, given a closer DNA end match to TRBJ2-7. From germline, CDR1 is SGHRS and CDR2 YFSETQ. CDR3 size: 13 residues. The CDR3 sequence is CASSGGVDNEQYF. The DNA for the CDR3 is TGCGCCAGCAGCGGGGGAGTCGACAATGAGCAGTACTTC.

The chain employs TRBV25-1 and TRBJ2-1, with a tentative D call TRBD2 (6 bases). The CDR3 covers 15 residues. Trimming pared 2 bases from V and 4 bases from J, leaving 12 bases between. The germline CDR1 and CDR2 sequences are MGHDK and SYGVNS. This CDR3 is CASSEEEGLYNEQFF. DNA of the CDR3: TGTGCCAGCAGTGAAGAGGAGGGGTTATACAATGAGCAGTTCTTC.

The table lists this clonotype with many counts. The V gene is TRBV7-2, the J gene TRBJ2-1, with 11 bases identical to TRBD2. V shed 5 bases and J 13 bases; nucleotides not matched to a gene: 10. The CDR3 spans 14 residues. In germline, CDR1 is SGHTA, CDR2 FQGNSA. DNA for the CDR3: TGTGCCAGCAGCCCCCAACTAGCGGGAGAAAGTCAGTTCTTC. Amino acids: CASSPQLAGESQFF.

The chain joins TRBV27 to TRBJ2-1; 7 bases match TRBD1. This CDR3 has 14 residues. Unmatched junction bases numbered 4, after V lost 5 bases and J lost 3 bases. From germline, CDR1 is MNHEY and CDR2 SMNVEV (reference sequence). The CDR3 spells CASSVRQGYNEQFF. In nucleotides, the CDR3 is TGTGCCAGCAGTGTGAGACAGGGCTACAATGAGCAGTTCTTC.

The chain links TRBV20-1 to TRBJ2-7; D perhaps matches TRBD1 (6 bases). The closer fit of TRBJ2-5 to the DNA end suggests the J call may be wrong. Germline CDR1 and CDR2: DFQATT and SNEGSKA (reference sequence). The CDR3 consists of 14 residues. This CDR3 reads CSAREQGRGETQYF. The CDR3 DNA reads as TGCAGTGCTAGAGAACAGGGAAGAGGAGAGACCCAGTACTTC.

V and J are TRBV28 and TRBJ2-5; D might be TRBD1 (6 bases). The J call is uncertain, as TRBJ2-7 better fits the DNA end. The CDR3 extends over 14 amino acids. Germline assignment: CDR1 MDHEN and CDR2 SYDVKM. The CDR3 DNA reads as TGTGCCAGCAGTTTAGTCAACCAGGGGTACGAGCAGTACTTC. This encodes CASSLVNQGYEQYF.

This clonotype was found many times. V is TRBV10-3 and J is TRBJ1-2; 8 nucleotides agree with TRBD1. CDR1 is ENHRY and CDR2 is SYGVKD in the germline V gene. The ends lost 3 bases at V and 0 bases at J; junction bases unmatched: 6. This CDR3 comprises 16 residues. This CDR3 reads CAISEPDRETNYGYTF. The CDR3 DNA sequence: TGTGCCATCAGTGAACCGGACAGGGAGACTAACTATGGCTACACCTTC.

The rearrangement links TRBV27 to TRBJ2-2, with D perhaps matching TRBD1 or TRBD2 (5 bases each). Germline CDR1 MNHEY, CDR2 SMNVEV (reference sequence). Trimming took off 2 bases at V and 0 bases at J, with 10 bases between the two ends. The CDR3 has 16 amino acids. CDR3 protein: CASSLEGPTNTGELFF. Here the CDR3 DNA reads TGTGCCAGCAGTTTAGAGGGGCCAACGAACACCGGGGAGCTGTTTTTT.

This clonotype was found a few times. The V and J genes are TRBV13 and TRBJ1-6, with TRBD1 matching over 9 bases. The ends lost 0 bases at V and 10 bases at J; junction bases unmatched: 4. Germline CDR1 and CDR2: PRHDT and FYEKMQ (reference sequence). The CDR3 extends over 15 amino acids. This CDR3 is CASSLGDRGRSPLHF. The CDR3 nucleotides read TGTGCCAGCAGCTTAGGGGACAGGGGAAGGTCACCCCTCCACTTT. Using reference TRBV13 and TRBJ1-6 for the parts outside the CDR3, the full variable domain is AAGVIQSPRHLIKEKRETATLKCYPIPRHDTVYWYQQGPGQDPQFLISFYEKMQSDKGSIPDRFSAQQFSDYHSELNMSSLELGDSALYFCASSLGDRGRSPLHFGNGTRLTVT.

The V and J genes are TRBV10-3 and TRBJ1-1, with TRBD1 identical over 10 bases. Germline CDR1 is ENHRY and CDR2 is SYGVKD. The CDR3 has 14 amino acids. V gave up 10 bases and J gave up 4 bases; unmatched junction bases: 9. The CDR3 loop reads CATAGTGDITEAFF. The CDR3 DNA follows: TGTGCCACCGCCGGGACAGGGGATATCACTGAAGCTTTCTTT.

This chain connects TRBV20-1 to TRBJ2-3; 10 bases fit TRBD2. Germline V gene data show CDR1 as DFQATT and CDR2 as SNEGSKA (reference sequence). Trimming took 0 bases from V and 4 from J; bases not matched to a gene: 10. The CDR3 has 17 residues. CDR3 loop: CSARDPSGGASADTQYF. DNA of the CDR3: TGCAGTGCTAGAGATCCTAGCGGGGGAGCTAGCGCAGATACGCAGTATTTT.